A single count supports the clone carrying this T cell receptor beta chain. This sample was taken from a study of tumor T cells in aggressive B-cell lymphoma. Trimming stripped 0 bases from V and 1 base from J, with 10 bases between. Germline V gives CDR1 MNHEY, CDR2 SVGAGI. CDR3 length: 16 residues. This table comes from immunoSEQ multiplex PCR, and its TCRdb copy is limited to in-frame clones, with some not included. This sample carries 3,000 to 4,000 clones, about 94% of them seen once, and the ten largest clones take 2%. The rearrangement uses TRBV6-5 and TRBJ2-1, with D perhaps matching TRBD2 (6 bases). Sample: tumor tissue. The receptor comes from an adult with diffuse large B cell lymphoma. CDR3 nucleotides: TGTGCCAGCAGTTACTCGTCGGGACTTTCCTACAATGAGCAGTTCTTC. This encodes CASSYSSGLSYNEQFF.